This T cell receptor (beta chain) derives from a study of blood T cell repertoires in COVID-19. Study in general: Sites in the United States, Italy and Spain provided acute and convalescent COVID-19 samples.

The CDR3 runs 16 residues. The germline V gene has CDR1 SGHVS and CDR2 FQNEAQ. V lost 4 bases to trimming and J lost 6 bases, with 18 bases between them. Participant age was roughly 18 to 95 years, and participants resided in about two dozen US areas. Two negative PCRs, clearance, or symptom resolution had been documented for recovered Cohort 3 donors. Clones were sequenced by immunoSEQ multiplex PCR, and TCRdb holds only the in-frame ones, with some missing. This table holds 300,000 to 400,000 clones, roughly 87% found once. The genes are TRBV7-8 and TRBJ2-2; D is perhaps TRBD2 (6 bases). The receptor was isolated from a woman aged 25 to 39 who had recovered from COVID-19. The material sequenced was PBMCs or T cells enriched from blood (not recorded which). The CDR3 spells CASSYNGGIGAGELFF. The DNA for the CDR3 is TGTGCCAGCAGCTATAATGGGGGGATAGGCGCCGGGGAGCTGTTTTTT.